The clone carrying this TCR beta chain was seen more than once but under ten times. This specimen belongs to a study of blood T cell repertoires in COVID-19. The CDR3 spans 12 residues. The germline CDR1 and CDR2 sequences are MGHRA and YSYEKL. Trimming took off 0 bases at V and 7 bases at J, with 6 bases between the two ends. TCRdb's table, derived via immunoSEQ multiplex PCR, lists solely in-frame clones and lacks some. The sample includes 200,000 or so clones, around 79% of them seen just once. Source material: peripheral blood. The receptor was isolated from a man in his 60s with active or convalescent COVID-19. V gene TRBV4-1 combines with J gene TRBJ1-2; D gene unclear. CDR3 nucleotide sequence: TGCGCCAGCAGCCAAGATGAGAGTGGCTACACCTTC. As protein: CASSQDESGYTF.